Listed below are T cell receptor beta chains from one sample, sequenced in a study of cytomegalovirus exposure and HLA in healthy donors. The data were produced by immunoSEQ multiplex PCR, yet TCRdb's version contains in-frame clones alone and is incomplete. The sample holds about 180,000 clones; around 79% are singletons and the top ten take around 0.74%. Sequencing was performed on PBMCs. These receptors came from a woman between 40 and 50 years old in good health and CMV-seronegative. CDR3s include the opening cysteine and the closing phenylalanine or tryptophan. D genes are given only for firm matches. The size field is filled for only some rows; it gives once, few, many or a size class.

D	V	length	size	J	DNA	CDR3
NA	TRBV20-1	11	NA	TRBJ2-7	TGCAGTGTGGACGGGGCCTACGAGCAGTACTTC	CSVDGAYEQYF
TRBD1	TRBV10-3	14	NA	TRBJ1-2	TGTGCCATCACCGGACCGGGACAGGGGAATGGCTACACCTTC	CAITGPGQGNGYTF
NA	TRBV7-9	13	NA	TRBJ1-3	TGTGCCAGCAGCTCCGAGTCGGGAAACACCATATATTTT	CASSSESGNTIYF
TRBD1	TRBV9	14	NA	TRBJ1-1	TGTGCCAGCAGCGCCAGGGGGGTGAGCACTGAAGCTTTCTTT	CASSARGVSTEAFF
TRBD1	TRBV19	11	few	TRBJ2-7	TGTGCCACCCGACAGGGGGACGGGAAGTACTTC	CATRQGDGKYF
NA	TRBV7-9	15	NA	TRBJ1-1	TGTGCCAGCAGCCTCCGGGCAGGGAAGGGCACTGAAGCTTTCTTT	CASSLRAGKGTEAFF
NA	TRBV29-1	15	few	TRBJ1-2	TGCAGCGTTGTGCGCAGCGCGGGGCAGTTCTATGGCTACACCTTC	CSVVRSAGQFYGYTF
NA	TRBV28	14	NA	TRBJ2-7	TGTGCCAGCATTAAGGGAACAAGCGGACACGAGCAGTACTTC	CASIKGTSGHEQYF
NA	TRBV30	12	few	TRBJ1-2	TGTGCCTCCCAGGGAGGGACCTATGGCTACACCTTC	CASQGGTYGYTF
NA	TRBV4-1	15	NA	TRBJ1-5	TGCGCCAGCAGCTCACAGGCTCTTGGGAATCAGCCCCAGCATTTT	CASSSQALGNQPQHF
NA	TRBV7-9	13	NA	TRBJ1-2	TGTGCCAGCAGCTACCTCTTACGGTATGGCTACACCTTC	CASSYLLRYGYTF
TRBD1	TRBV28	14	NA	TRBJ2-7	TGTGCCAGCTCAGACTCGGGACAGAAGTACGAGCAGTACTTC	CASSDSGQKYEQYF
TRBD1	TRBV19	12	NA	TRBJ1-1	TGTGCCAGTAGTGCCCGACAGGGAAAAGCTTTCTTT	CASSARQGKAFF
TRBD2	TRBV7-6	15	NA	TRBJ2-7	TGTGCCAGCAGCTTAGCTACTAGCGGTTCCTACGAGCAGTACTTC	CASSLATSGSYEQYF
NA	TRBV5-4	18	few	TRBJ1-1	TGTGCCAGCAGCTTGGCCAAGTTGGGTGCAGGGGTGAACACTGAAGCTTTCTTT	CASSLAKLGAGVNTEAFF
NA	TRBV4-1	17	NA	TRBJ2-4	TGCGCCAGCAGCCCCTTCTCCGGGACTCTAGCCAAAAACATTCAGTACTTC	CASSPFSGTLAKNIQYF
TRBD2	TRBV19	14	few	TRBJ2-1	TGTGCCAGTAGTCCTCAAGCGGGGTACAATGAGCAGTTCTTC	CASSPQAGYNEQFF
TRBD1	TRBV5-6	17	NA	TRBJ1-3	TGTGCCAGCAGCGCGGCACCGGGACAGTTCTCTGGAAACACCATATATTTT	CASSAAPGQFSGNTIYF
TRBD2	TRBV7-9	15	NA	TRBJ2-3	TGTGCCAGCAGCTTGATAGCGGGAGTGGGGGATACGCAGTATTTT	CASSLIAGVGDTQYF
TRBD2	TRBV13	17	NA	TRBJ2-1	TGTGCCAGCAGCGTCCTCCTTGTCGCGGGGGGGATTAATGAGCAGTTCTTC	CASSVLLVAGGINEQFF
NA	TRBV6-5	11	NA	TRBJ2-3	TGTGCCAGCACCCAAACAGATACGCAGTATTTT	CASTQTDTQYF
TRBD1	TRBV6-5	14	NA	TRBJ1-1	TGTGCCAGCAGTACGGACAGGAGGGACACTGAAGCTTTCTTT	CASSTDRRDTEAFF
NA	TRBV7-8	15	NA	TRBJ1-3	TGTGCCAGCAGCTTATTGGGGGGCTCTGGAAACACCATATATTTT	CASSLLGGSGNTIYF
NA	TRBV6-1	13	NA	TRBJ2-4	TGTGCCACCCGCGGGTTAGCCAAAAACATTCAGTACTTC	CATRGLAKNIQYF
NA	TRBV27	15	NA	TRBJ2-1	TGTGCCAGCAGCCTACAACAGACCCTTTACAATGAGCAGTTCTTC	CASSLQQTLYNEQFF
NA	TRBV7-9	12	NA	TRBJ1-5	TGTTCCAGCAGCGCAACAGGGCAGCCCCAGCATTTT	CSSSATGQPQHF
NA	TRBV30	13	NA	TRBJ1-2	TGTGCCTGGAGTGTACGTTGGGGGCGTGGCTACACCTTC	CAWSVRWGRGYTF
NA	TRBV10-2	13	NA	TRBJ1-5	TGCGCCAGCAGTGAGTCGCCAGATCAGCCCCAGCATTTT	CASSESPDQPQHF
TRBD1	TRBV9	16	NA	TRBJ2-4	TGTGCCAGCAGCCCCCGGGACAGGGGGGACAAAAACATTCAGTACTTC	CASSPRDRGDKNIQYF
NA	TRBV7-6	16	NA	TRBJ1-2	TGTGCCAGCAGCTCCCTACCGACTGGCAGTGCCTATGGCTACACCTTC	CASSSLPTGSAYGYTF
NA	TRBV6-1	16	NA	TRBJ1-1	TGTGCCAGCAGTGAAGCACGACCCCCTAGAGGCACTGAAGCTTTCTTT	CASSEARPPRGTEAFF
NA	TRBV30	13	few	TRBJ1-1	TGTGCCTGGAGTGGCTGGGGCAACGGTGAAGCTTTCTTT	CAWSGWGNGEAFF
TRBD2	TRBV7-3	13	once	TRBJ2-1	TGTGCCAGCAGCTTGACTAGCACCTTCGGGAAGTTCTTC	CASSLTSTFGKFF
NA	TRBV11-3	13	NA	TRBJ2-5	TGTGCCAGCAGGTACGGACAGAAAGAGACCCAGTACTTC	CASRYGQKETQYF
NA	TRBV6-5	16	once	TRBJ2-3	TGTGCCAGCAGTTACGGGCAGACATTGTTGGTGAATACGCAGTATTTT	CASSYGQTLLVNTQYF
NA	TRBV2	14	few	TRBJ2-6	TGTGCCACAGCTCCGGGGGCTGGGGCCAACGTCCTGACTTTC	CATAPGAGANVLTF
TRBD1	TRBV9	12	NA	TRBJ1-2	TGTGCCAGCAGCGCAAAGGGGGCTGGCTACACCTTC	CASSAKGAGYTF
TRBD2	TRBV30	14	NA	TRBJ2-1	TGTGCCTGGAGTGGCGGGAGCTCCTACAATGAGCAGCTCTTC	CAWSGGSSYNEQLF
NA	TRBV11-2	15	NA	TRBJ2-4	TGTGCCAGCAGCTTAGATCAGGGAGCCAAAAACATTCAGTACTTC	CASSLDQGAKNIQYF
NA	TRBV19	12	NA	TRBJ2-1	TGTGCCAGTAGCGACTCCTTCAATGAGCAGTTCTTC	CASSDSFNEQFF
NA	TRBV29-1	11	NA	TRBJ1-1	TGCAGCGTCCTCGACAGGCTTGAAGCTTTCTTT	CSVLDRLEAFF
NA	TRBV5-5	15	NA	TRBJ1-1	TGTGCCAGCAGCGCCCAGACAGATTGGAACACTGAAGCTTTCTTT	CASSAQTDWNTEAFF
NA	TRBV4-1	16	few	TRBJ1-1	TGCGCCAGCAGCCCCATTCAGGGGAAGATGAACACTGAAGCTTTCTTT	CASSPIQGKMNTEAFF
TRBD1	TRBV11-3	13	NA	TRBJ1-1	TGTGCCAGCAGCTCGACAGGGGAAACTGAAGCTTTCTTT	CASSSTGETEAFF
TRBD1	TRBV10-3	15	NA	TRBJ2-7	TGTGCCATCAGTGACTGGGACAGGGCCTCCTACGAGCAGTACTTC	CAISDWDRASYEQYF
NA	TRBV5-1	13	NA	TRBJ2-3	TGCGCCAGCAGCTTGGACCCGCAGACAACGCAGTATTTT	CASSLDPQTTQYF
NA	TRBV6-1	12	NA	TRBJ2-7	TGTGCCAGCAGTGCGAACAGGGCCGAGCAGTACTTC	CASSANRAEQYF
NA	TRBV4-1	11	once	TRBJ1-4	TGCGCCAGCAGTGCCCGGGAAAAACTGTTTTTT	CASSAREKLFF
TRBD2	TRBV28	15	once	TRBJ2-3	TGTGCCAGCAGTTCCCTAGCGGGGCTCACAGATACGCAGTATTTT	CASSSLAGLTDTQYF
NA	TRBV5-1	12	NA	TRBJ2-7	TGCGCCAGCAGCTCGAGCTCCTACGAGCAGTACTTC	CASSSSSYEQYF
NA	TRBV20-1	11	NA	TRBJ1-2	TGCAGTGCTAGAGGGGATCAGGACATACCTTTC	CSARGDQDIPF
TRBD2	TRBV9	13	NA	TRBJ2-1	TGTGCCAGCAGCGATAAGGGGACTAGCAAGCAGTTCTTC	CASSDKGTSKQFF
NA	TRBV2	14	NA	TRBJ1-2	TGTGCCAGCAGTGAACAGGGATTCGACTATGGCTACACCTTC	CASSEQGFDYGYTF
TRBD1	TRBV7-9	18	NA	TRBJ1-1	TGTGCCAGCAGCGTATTGAGTCTCATCGACAGGGATAACACTGAAGCTTTCTTT	CASSVLSLIDRDNTEAFF
TRBD2	TRBV30	15	NA	TRBJ2-2	TGTGCCTGGAACAGACCGGGGGGGGCCACCGGGGAGCTGTTTTTT	CAWNRPGGATGELFF
NA	TRBV23-1	12	NA	TRBJ1-2	TGCGCCAGCAGCGGGTGGCGGCGTGGCTACACCTTC	CASSGWRRGYTF
NA	TRBV10-2	13	NA	TRBJ2-2	TGCGCCAGCAAGGAGTTTCGGACCGGGGAGCTGTTTTTT	CASKEFRTGELFF